This T cell receptor (beta chain) was obtained from a study of T cell repertoires in cytomegalovirus infection (dated by TCRdb to about 2019). Some background on the complete study: Alongside well-studied HLA-B-restricted epitopes, the peptide stimulations were aimed at recently identified HLA-C-restricted CMV epitopes, whose presentation resists viral immunomodulation. Donor HLA type was relevant to the analysis, as public TCR beta signatures indicated carriage of CMV infection together with the matching HLA type.

What the work shows at the level of the full study, not this receptor alone: Carriers of CMV infection plus the relevant HLA type were discriminated by the cumulative frequency of public TCR beta family members in the study cohort and in an independent roughly 370-donor cohort. The ex vivo response was dominated by HLA-C-restricted CMV-specific TCR beta clonotypes, which also provided the single most frequent clonotype in two of eight donors.

V and J are trimmed by 6 bases and 8 bases, and the gene matches miss 12 bases of the junction. Taken from the germline V gene, the CDR1 and CDR2 loops are SQVTM and ANQGSEA. Counted from cysteine to phenylalanine, this CDR3 has 14 amino acids. Of the read, only the CDR3 DNA is kept; its 42 bases are in frame from base 1. TCRdb names Illumina HiSeq 1500 as the instrument used. The public sequencing data were trimmed at Q25 with fastp and processed into clonotypes with MiXCR by TCRdb, which kept only in-frame beta chains. Entries are consolidated by CDR3 protein sequence, retaining the most common genes and DNA. In this sample the table shows approximately 990,000 distinct CDR3 sequences, roughly 31% of which occur a single time. The ten largest account for more than 13% of the sample. About this clonotype: The target of this receptor is not known. No much larger clone exists at a distance of one base, and base qualities are not known.

The treatment or condition label, read with the paper, signifies: in vitro stimulation with specific CMV peptide epitopes to enrich CMV-specific T cells. The chain was built from TRBV29-1 and TRBJ2-1; 8 middle bases align to TRBD1. The TCR sequence derives from a human donor in good health (CMV status not recorded). Some clones in this sample may be carry-over from other donors' samples. The input for sequencing was cultured CD8+ T cells from PBMCs, taken from culture after CMV antigen stimulation. The DNA sequence follows: TGCAGCGTCGACATCTGGACAGGGCTCGATGAGCAGTTCTTC. This encodes CSVDIWTGLDEQFF.